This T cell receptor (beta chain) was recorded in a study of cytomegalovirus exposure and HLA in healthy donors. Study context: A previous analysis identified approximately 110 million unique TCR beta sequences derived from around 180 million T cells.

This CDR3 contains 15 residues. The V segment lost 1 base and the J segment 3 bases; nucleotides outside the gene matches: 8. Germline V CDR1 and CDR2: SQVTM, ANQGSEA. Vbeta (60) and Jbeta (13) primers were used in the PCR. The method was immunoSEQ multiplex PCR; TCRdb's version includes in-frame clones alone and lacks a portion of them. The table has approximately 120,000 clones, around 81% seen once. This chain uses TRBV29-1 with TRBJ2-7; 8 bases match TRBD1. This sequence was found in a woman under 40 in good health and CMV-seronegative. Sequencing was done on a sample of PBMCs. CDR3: CSVEGGTGNRYEQYF. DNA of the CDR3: TGCAGCGTTGAAGGGGGGACAGGCAATCGCTACGAGCAGTACTTC.